Below, 25 T cell receptor beta chains from the same sample are listed, as sequenced in a study of cytomegalovirus exposure and HLA in healthy donors. PCR was performed using 60 Vbeta and 13 Jbeta primers. Repertoires were generated with immunoSEQ multiplex PCR, while TCRdb's copy carries only in-frame clones and drops some. The data show approximately 100,000 clones, around 73% seen once. Sequencing used PBMCs. These receptor sequences come from a man aged 40-55 years in good health and CMV-seronegative.

This clone was observed a few times. The V and J genes are TRBV4-2 and TRBJ1-1; a possible D gene is TRBD1 (5 bases). Per germline, CDR1 LGHNA and CDR2 YNFKEQ. The CDR3 contains 12 residues. Trimming took off 0 bases at V and 11 bases at J, with 10 bases between the two ends. The CDR3 coding sequence is TGTGCCAGCAGCCAAGATGGAGGGGCGGCTTTCTTT. The encoded protein is CASSQDGGAAFF.

The chain carries TRBV4-1 and TRBJ2-3; possible D gene TRBD2, 5 bases. Germline V CDR1 and CDR2: MGHRA, YSYEKL. Trimming shortened V by 4 bases and J by 5 bases, and 16 bases separated the two germline ends. CDR3 length equals 15 residues. This chain's CDR3 is CASSPGVGMGDTQYF. In DNA, the CDR3 is TGCGCCAGCAGCCCCGGGGTGGGTATGGGAGATACGCAGTATTTT.

This chain uses TRBV5-4 with TRBJ1-1; D is possibly TRBD1 (5 bases). The length of the CDR3 is 15 residues. Trimming shortened V by 0 bases and J by 5 bases, and 14 bases separated the two germline ends. CDR1 is SGHNT, CDR2 YYREEE, per germline (reference sequence). The CDR3 DNA reads TGTGCCAGCAGCTTGGGAGAAGGGTCAGGGACTGAAGCTTTCTTT. It translates to CASSLGEGSGTEAFF. Variable domain in full (rest from reference TRBV5-4 and TRBJ1-1): ETGVTQSPTHLIKTRGQQVTLRCSSQSGHNTVSWYQQALGQGPQFIFQYYREEENGRGNFPPRFSGLQFPNYSSELNVNALELDDSALYLCASSLGEGSGTEAFFGQGTRLTVV.

The rearrangement uses TRBV7-2 and TRBJ2-1, with a possible D match to TRBD1 (6 bases). Trimming cost V 5 bases and J 9 bases, with 17 bases left between them. Germline-derived CDR1 and CDR2 are SGHTA and FQGNSA. The CDR3 totals 14 residues. The CDR3, as DNA: TGTGCCAGCAGCACAGGGACCGGGACGGGTGAGCAGTTCTTC. Translated: CASSTGTGTGEQFF.

This rearrangement joins TRBV4-1 to TRBJ2-4, with D tentatively TRBD2 (7 bases). V gave up 4 bases and J gave up 8 bases, with 18 bases separating them. This CDR3 comprises 15 residues. CDR1 is MGHRA, CDR2 YSYEKL, per germline. CDR3 nucleotide sequence: TGCGCCAGCAGCCGTCCGGGCGGGGGCCATGACATTCAGTACTTC. This gives the protein CASSRPGGGHDIQYF.

The rearrangement uses TRBV28 and TRBJ1-2; 11 bases align to TRBD1. The J segment lost 8 bases and the V segment lost 3 bases, leaving 8 bases of the junction unmatched. The CDR3 is made up of 15 amino acids. Germline V gene lookup returns CDR1 MDHEN and CDR2 SYDVKM. The CDR3 nucleotides are TGTGCCAGCAGTTTGGACAGGGGGCGCCTCCGAGGCTACACCTTC. This encodes CASSLDRGRLRGYTF.

This chain joins TRBV4-3 and TRBJ2-7; D possibly corresponds to TRBD1 (6 bases). Germline values: CDR1 LGHNA, CDR2 YSLEER. This CDR3 is built from 15 residues. Deletions cut 3 bases from V and 3 bases from J, with 15 bases between. The CDR3 DNA reads TGCGCCAGCAGCCAGGGGGCTGGGCAGGACTACGAGCAGTACTTC. This translates into CASSQGAGQDYEQYF.

The chain links TRBV10-3 to TRBJ2-7; 8 bases agree with TRBD1. With V trimmed by 10 bases and J by 4 bases, 12 bases remained unmatched. The CDR3 is made up of 14 amino acids. The germline V gene encodes CDR1 ENHRY and CDR2 SYGVKD. CDR3 DNA sequence: TGTGCCACCGCGGATCAGGGGGCGGCTTACGAGCAGTACTTC. This codes for CATADQGAAYEQYF.

In this sample, this clone turned up once. The V gene is TRBV19, the J gene TRBJ1-2; D call uncertain. The CDR3 loop spans 14 amino acids. Germline CDR1 LNHDA, CDR2 SQIVND (reference sequence). Trimming stripped 3 bases from V and 1 base from J, with 9 bases between. The CDR3 reads CASSMYRDNYGYTF. CDR3 sequence (DNA): TGTGCCAGTAGTATGTATCGGGATAACTATGGCTACACCTTC.

The genes are TRBV10-2 and TRBJ1-6; 10 nucleotides agree with TRBD1. Germline loops: CDR1 WSHSY, CDR2 SAAADI. This CDR3 comprises 15 residues. Trimming cost V 4 bases and J 6 bases; bases outside gene matches: 3. The CDR3 sequence: CASSGRDRGNSPLHF. In DNA, the CDR3 is TGCGCCAGCAGTGGACGGGACAGGGGTAATTCACCCCTCCACTTT.

This chain connects TRBV19 to TRBJ1-1; possibly TRBD1 for D (6 bases). V was cut by 2 bases and J by 4 bases, with 17 bases left in between. The CDR3 loop spans 16 amino acids. Per the germline V gene, CDR1 is LNHDA and CDR2 is SQIVND (reference sequence). The CDR3 nucleotides are TGTGCCAGTAGTATAATCGGGGGGCGATCAGTCACTGAAGCTTTCTTT. This codes for CASSIIGGRSVTEAFF. Full variable domain (missing parts from reference TRBV19 and TRBJ1-1): DGGITQSPKYLFRKEGQNVTLSCEQNLNHDAMYWYRQDPGQGLRLIYYSQIVNDFQKGDIAEGYSVSREKKESFPLTVTSAQKNPTAFYLCASSIIGGRSVTEAFFGQGTRLTVV.

The chain uses TRBV6-1 and TRBJ1-2; possible D gene TRBD1, 5 bases. Per germline, CDR1 MNHNS and CDR2 SASEGT. The CDR3 has 12 amino acids. V lost 2 bases, J lost 8 bases, and 9 bases lay in between. The CDR3 region has the DNA TGTGCCAGCAGTGAATACGGGGGAGGCTACACCTTC. This codes for CASSEYGGGYTF.

This clone is termed medium-sized (0.01 to 0.1%). The chain has TRBV6-1 and TRBJ2-3; TRBD2 agrees at 14 bases. The junction had 1 base not matched to a gene; V was cut back by 4 bases and J by 4 bases. There are 15 residues in the CDR3. Germline CDR1 is MNHNS and CDR2 is SASEGT. As DNA, the CDR3 is TGTGCCAGCAGTGGACTAGCGGGGGGGCCAGATACGCAGTATTTT. Translation gives CASSGLAGGPDTQYF.

This chain joins TRBV5-6 and TRBJ2-3, with 9 positions matching TRBD2. Losses at the gene ends were 5 bases for V and 2 bases for J; bases not matched to a gene: 6. Germline V gene lookup returns CDR1 SGHDT and CDR2 YYEEEE. This CDR3 has 15 residues. Here the CDR3 reads CASSLSGGHTDTQYF. CDR3 in DNA: TGTGCCAGCAGTCTCAGCGGGGGGCACACAGATACGCAGTATTTT.

The V and J genes are TRBV20-1 and TRBJ2-3; TRBD2 matches 11 bases. This CDR3 has 11 amino acids. Looked up from germline, CDR1 is DFQATT and CDR2 is SNEGSKA (reference sequence). CDR3 sequence reads: CGLAGLDTQYF. In nucleotides, the CDR3 is TGCGGACTAGCGGGTCTTGATACGCAGTATTTT.

This chain joins TRBV6-1 and TRBJ1-6; maybe TRBD1 (6 bases). Trimming pared 2 bases from V and 11 bases from J, leaving 13 bases between. The CDR3 runs to 14 residues. The germline V gene has CDR1 MNHNS and CDR2 SASEGT. CDR3: CASSETGSGAPLHF. The DNA for the CDR3 is TGTGCCAGCAGTGAAACAGGGAGCGGGGCACCCCTCCACTTT.

The count of this clone is one. The genes are TRBV25-1 and TRBJ1-1; TRBD1 agrees at 10 bases. Trimming cost V 4 bases and J 5 bases; bases outside gene matches: 7. The CDR3 has 15 residues. Germline loops: CDR1 MGHDK, CDR2 SYGVNS. CDR3 loop: CASSADRGGTTEAFF. DNA of the CDR3: TGTGCCAGCAGTGCGGACAGGGGGGGAACAACTGAAGCTTTCTTT.

The gene calls are TRBV19 and TRBJ1-1; the D is unclear. There are 12 residues in the CDR3. From germline, CDR1 is LNHDA and CDR2 SQIVND (reference sequence). The V end lost 1 base, the J end lost 7 bases, and 7 bases lay between the germline ends. The DNA of the CDR3 is TGTGCCAGTAGTATAGTACCCTATGAAGCTTTCTTT. It is translated as CASSIVPYEAFF.

The chain carries TRBV10-3 and TRBJ2-7; 7 bases map to TRBD2. J was trimmed by 4 bases and V by 8 bases; bases with no gene match: 11. There are 14 residues in the CDR3. The germline gives CDR1 ENHRY, CDR2 SYGVKD. The CDR3 protein is CAIGGGSAGYEQYF. The DNA of the CDR3 is TGTGCCATCGGGGGGGGGTCTGCAGGGTACGAGCAGTACTTC.

CDR3: CASSQSKCGGVYNEQFF. The CDR3 DNA is TGCGCCAGCAGTCAATCAAAGTGCGGGGGGGTATACAATGAGCAGTTCTTC. The chain links TRBV23-1 to TRBJ2-1; 9 bases line up with TRBD2. TRBV23-1 is an open reading frame whose function is uncertain. This CDR3 is built from 17 residues. The V and J ends lost 0 bases and 4 bases, in that order; junction bases with no gene match: 7.

The CDR3 region has the DNA TGTGCCAGCAGTGACGGACAGGGTTACTCCTATAATTCACCCCTCCACTTT. Protein: CASSDGQGYSYNSPLHF. This rearrangement joins TRBV6-1 to TRBJ1-6; 8 bases map to TRBD1. The V and J ends lost 3 bases and 0 bases, in that order; junction bases with no gene match: 4. The CDR3 spans 17 residues. Per the germline V gene, CDR1 is MNHNS and CDR2 is SASEGT.

This chain connects TRBV7-9 to TRBJ2-1; TRBD1 is a possible D gene (7 bases). CDR1 is SEHNR, CDR2 FQNEAQ, per germline (reference sequence). The CDR3 loop spans 16 amino acids. The V gene lost 5 bases and the J gene lost 4 bases, with 18 bases spanning the gap. The CDR3 here is CASSPGGFPFYNEQFF. CDR3 bases: TGTGCCAGCAGCCCAGGGGGGTTCCCCTTTTACAATGAGCAGTTCTTC.

The CDR3 DNA is TGTGCCAGCAGTCGGTTTCGGGGGAATGAAAAACTGTTTTTT. Residues: CASSRFRGNEKLFF. The chain combines TRBV7-2 with TRBJ1-4; D is possibly TRBD1 (5 bases). Deletions cut 6 bases from V and 5 bases from J, with 13 bases between. The germline V gene encodes CDR1 SGHTA and CDR2 FQGNSA. The CDR3 covers 14 residues.

This clone was seen only a few times. V gene TRBV7-9 combines with J gene TRBJ1-4, with 7 bases aligning to TRBD1. CDR1 is SEHNR and CDR2 is FQNEAQ in the germline V gene (reference sequence). This CDR3 contains 16 residues. Trimming took 1 base from V and 8 from J; bases not matched to a gene: 10. The CDR3 DNA sequence: TGTGCCAGCAGCTTAGGTCCAGGGGGACCGAGGGAAAAACTGTTTTTT. It is translated as CASSLGPGGPREKLFF. Looking up the rest from reference TRBV7-9 and TRBJ1-4 gives the full variable domain: DTGVSQNPRHKITKRGQNVTFRCDPISEHNRLYWYRQTLGQGPEFLTYFQNEAQLEKSRLLSDRFSAERPKGSFSTLEIQRTEQGDSAMYLCASSLGPGGPREKLFFGSGTQLSVL.

The rearrangement links TRBV4-3 to TRBJ1-2, with no clear D. Germline V gives CDR1 LGHNA, CDR2 YSLEER. This CDR3 spans 18 amino acids. The V end was cut by 0 bases, the J end by 3 bases, with 20 bases between. The CDR3 nucleotides are TGCGCCAGCAGCCAAGATCCTTCGACACCCCTTCGAGACTATGGCTACACCTTC. Amino acids: CASSQDPSTPLRDYGYTF.